The 32 T cell receptor beta chains in this list originate from one sample, sequenced in a study of Graves' ophthalmopathy and Graves' hyperthyroidism. Amplification from RNA transcripts yielded the TCR beta CDR3 regions. The first-round RT-PCR employed HTBI primers together with the Qiagen OneStep RT-PCR kit. A multiplex PCR was then performed as the second round. TCRdb re-analysed the multiplex PCR reads in MiXCR, keeping a single row per CDR3 protein. This repertoire shows 600,000 to 950,000 distinct CDR3 sequences, roughly 40% found once; its top ten account for 44%. Sequenced material: peripheral blood. All receptors derive from an adult man with Graves' ophthalmopathy.

This clonotype was picked up a small number of times. This chain connects TRBV30 to TRBJ2-5, with 12 bases fitting TRBD1. V lost 4 bases to trimming and J lost 4 bases; unmatched junction nucleotides: 7. The germline gives CDR1 GTSNPN, CDR2 SVGIG (reference sequence). This CDR3 spans 15 amino acids. Here the CDR3 DNA reads TGTGCCTGGATCACCGGGACAGGGGGCCCAGAGACCCAGTACTTC. This translates into CAWITGTGGPETQYF.

This clonotype appeared many times. This chain uses TRBV10-2 with TRBJ2-5; 8 nucleotides align to TRBD1. The junction had 11 bases not matched to a gene; V was cut back by 6 bases and J by 5 bases. CDR1 and CDR2 from the germline V gene are WSHSY and SAAADI. The CDR3 totals 15 residues. The CDR3 DNA is TGCGCCAGCAGGGCCGGGACAGGCGCATCGGAGACCCAGTACTTC. It codes for CASRAGTGASETQYF.

CDR3 residues: CASSQKGQAGELFF. The CDR3 nucleotides are TGTGCCAGCAGCCAAAAGGGGCAGGCCGGGGAGCTGTTTTTT. The gene calls are TRBV7-9 and TRBJ2-2, with D tentatively TRBD1 (5 bases). The CDR3 has 14 residues. The V gene's germline CDR1 is SEHNR and CDR2 FQNEAQ (reference sequence). Trimming shortened V by 5 bases and J by 6 bases, and 13 bases separated the two germline ends.

This clonotype was counted ten times or more. The J gene is TRBJ1-6, the V gene TRBV7-3, with 7 bases lining up with TRBD1. The CDR3 consists of 17 residues. Germline V gives CDR1 SGHTA, CDR2 FQGTGA. With 5 bases clipped from V and 5 bases from J, the junction kept 12 bases outside the gene matches. The CDR3 region is CASSLTDRAWNNSPLHF. Here the CDR3 DNA reads TGTGCCAGCAGCCTTACCGACAGGGCCTGGAATAATTCACCCCTCCACTTT.

Only a few counts were recorded for this clonotype. The chain recombines TRBV7-9 with TRBJ2-7, with TRBD1 matching over 7 bases. CDR1 and CDR2 (germline): SEHNR, FQNEAQ (reference sequence). J was trimmed by 1 base and V by 5 bases; bases with no gene match: 8. The CDR3 is made up of 15 amino acids. This CDR3 reads CASSTSTGYSYEQYF. DNA of the CDR3: TGTGCCAGCAGCACATCGACAGGGTATTCCTACGAGCAGTACTTC.

This clonotype was observed many times. The CDR3 region is CASSLRGVYEQYF. In DNA form, the CDR3 reads TGTGCCAGCAGCTTACGAGGGGTCTACGAGCAGTACTTC. V gene TRBV13 combines with J gene TRBJ2-7; TRBD1 or TRBD2 may be the D gene (5 bases each). Per germline, CDR1 PRHDT and CDR2 FYEKMQ (reference sequence). V lost 2 bases, J lost 3 bases, and 8 bases lay in between. This CDR3 region has 13 residues.

The chain recombines TRBV28 with TRBJ2-7, with 7 bases matching TRBD1. Trimming at V came to 5 bases and at J to 3 bases, leaving 10 bases not matched to a gene. The CDR3 has 15 amino acids. The V gene's germline CDR1 is MDHEN and CDR2 SYDVKM. The CDR3: CASSPIHGTDYEQYF. The DNA for the CDR3 is TGTGCCAGCAGTCCAATCCACGGGACAGACTACGAGCAGTACTTC.

This rearrangement joins TRBV25-1 to TRBJ2-2; TRBD2 agrees at 9 bases. The CDR3 is 14 amino acids. Germline CDR1 MGHDK, CDR2 SYGVNS. The J segment lost 6 bases and the V segment lost 3 bases, leaving 2 bases of the junction unmatched. The CDR3 protein is CASSDLAGSGELFF. The CDR3 DNA is TGTGCCAGCAGTGATCTAGCGGGGTCCGGGGAGCTGTTTTTT. Together with reference TRBV25-1 and TRBJ2-2, the CDR3 gives the full variable domain: EADIYQTPRYLVIGTGKKITLECSQTMGHDKMYWYQQDPGMELHLIHYSYGVNSTEKGDLSSESTVSRIRTEHFPLTLESARPSHTSQYLCASSDLAGSGELFFGEGSRLTVL.

This clonotype was recorded at least ten times. The chain is built from TRBV10-1 and TRBJ1-6; TRBD1 might be the D (6 bases). The CDR3 runs to 14 residues. V was clipped by 4 bases and J by 5 bases, with 9 bases between them. Germline V gives CDR1 WNHNN, CDR2 SYGVQD (reference sequence). Here the CDR3 DNA reads TGCGCCAGCAGTGTCTACAGGGATAATTCACCCCTCCACTTT. Translated, it gives CASSVYRDNSPLHF.

V is TRBV5-1 and J is TRBJ1-4; D is undetermined. V dropped 4 bases and J dropped 5 bases, with 15 bases sitting between them. Germline CDR1 is SGHRS and CDR2 is YFSETQ. This CDR3 has 15 amino acids. CDR3 sequence: CASSLAQQTNEKLFF. CDR3 bases: TGCGCCAGCAGCCTGGCCCAACAGACCAATGAAAAACTGTTTTTT.

This clonotype has a count of ten or more. The rearrangement uses TRBV10-2 and TRBJ1-2; D may be TRBD1 (5 bases). There are 14 residues in the CDR3. The germline V gene has CDR1 WSHSY and CDR2 SAAADI. V lost 2 bases, J lost 4 bases, and 11 bases lay in between. The chain's CDR3 is CASSEGGLGYGYTF. The CDR3 DNA reads TGCGCCAGCAGTGAGGGGGGATTGGGCTATGGCTACACCTTC.

The J gene is TRBJ1-5, the V gene TRBV29-1; D is uncertain. The CDR3 covers 13 residues. Trimming shortened V by 7 bases and J by 5 bases, and 15 bases separated the two germline ends. Germline CDR1 is SQVTM and CDR2 is ANQGSEA. The chain's CDR3 is CSGGWADDQPQHF. CDR3 bases: TGCAGCGGCGGGTGGGCTGACGATCAGCCCCAGCATTTT.

The chain couples TRBV15 to TRBJ2-1; no clear D. Germline values: CDR1 LNHNV, CDR2 YYDKDF (reference sequence). V lost 1 base to trimming and J lost 9 bases, with 7 bases between them. The CDR3 contains 12 residues. The CDR3 sequence is CATSRAVGEQFF. The CDR3 bases are TGTGCCACCAGCAGAGCCGTGGGTGAGCAGTTCTTC.

The J gene is TRBJ2-7, the V gene TRBV29-1; possibly TRBD1 or TRBD2 for D (5 bases each). There are 13 residues in the CDR3. V lost 8 bases and J 2 bases, leaving 16 bases between the germline ends. Looked up from germline, CDR1 is SQVTM and CDR2 is ANQGSEA. CDR3 protein: CSLNPGATYEQYF. CDR3 nucleotides: TGCAGCTTAAATCCCGGGGCAACCTACGAGCAGTACTTC.

As concerns this clonotype: This may be a read error: a much more frequent sequence differs by one nucleotide. V is TRBV7-2 and J is TRBJ2-6; TRBD1 agrees at 8 bases. J gave up 2 bases and V 5 bases, and 5 bases lay outside the gene matches. CDR1 and CDR2 from the germline V gene are SGHTA and FQGNSA. The CDR3 has 16 residues. CDR3 protein: CASSPWTGPGANVLTF. The CDR3 DNA is TGTGCCAGCAGCCCGTGGACAGGGCCTGGGGCCAACGTCCTGACTTTC.

This clonotype was picked up many times. The chain uses TRBV10-3 and TRBJ2-5; D unclear. Germline CDR1 is ENHRY and CDR2 is SYGVKD. This CDR3 spans 15 amino acids. Trimming took 6 bases from V and 2 from J, leaving 16 bases between them. The DNA for the CDR3 is TGTGCCATCAGCCCCGACCCTCGAACTCAAGAGACCCAGTACTTC. It encodes CAISPDPRTQETQYF.

V usage is TRBV25-1 and J usage is TRBJ1-3; perhaps TRBD1 as D (6 bases). Trimming left V 8 bases short and J 0 bases short, with 17 bases between. CDR3 size: 16 residues. From germline, CDR1 is MGHDK and CDR2 SYGVNS. CDR3 protein: CASSPRTVSSGNTIYF. In DNA form, the CDR3 reads TGTGCCAGCTCACCTCGGACAGTTTCCTCTGGAAACACCATATATTTT. The full variable domain, rest sourced from reference TRBV25-1 and TRBJ1-3, is EADIYQTPRYLVIGTGKKITLECSQTMGHDKMYWYQQDPGMELHLIHYSYGVNSTEKGDLSSESTVSRIRTEHFPLTLESARPSHTSQYLCASSPRTVSSGNTIYFGEGSWLTVV.

The chain joins TRBV20-1 to TRBJ2-5, with D perhaps assigned TRBD1 or TRBD2 (5 bases each). The CDR3 extends over 12 amino acids. V lost 5 bases and J lost 2, with 9 bases in between. Germline loops: CDR1 DFQATT, CDR2 SNEGSKA (reference sequence). CDR3 loop: CSAPGPQETQYF. The CDR3 bases are TGCAGTGCTCCGGGGCCTCAAGAGACCCAGTACTTC.

In this sample, this clonotype turned up a few times. This chain joins TRBV7-2 and TRBJ2-3; the D call may be TRBD1 or TRBD2 (5 bases each). Looked up from germline, CDR1 is SGHTA and CDR2 is FQGNSA. The CDR3 runs to 16 residues. V was clipped by 3 bases and J by 4 bases, with 17 bases between them. In DNA form, the CDR3 reads TGTGCCAGCAGCTTGAACATGGGGGTATTCTCAGATACGCAGTATTTT. It encodes CASSLNMGVFSDTQYF.

The J gene is TRBJ2-5, the V gene TRBV24-1, with 12 positions matching TRBD1. V dropped 1 base and J dropped 6; count of bases not matched to a gene: 8. Germline V gives CDR1 KGHDR, CDR2 SFDVKD. This CDR3 has 17 residues. The CDR3 here is CATSDLKGTGGGKTQYF. The CDR3 DNA is TGTGCCACCAGTGATTTAAAGGGGACAGGGGGCGGGAAGACCCAGTACTTC.

A single count supports this clonotype. V is TRBV24-1 and J is TRBJ1-1; 9 bases map to TRBD1. The junction had 18 bases not matched to a gene; V was cut back by 11 bases and J by 6 bases. The CDR3 consists of 16 residues. From germline, CDR1 is KGHDR and CDR2 SFDVKD. The CDR3 DNA reads TGTGCCAGCTCACCCCCACAGGGGGCCTCCAGGGCTGAAGCTTTCTTT. Amino acid sequence: CASSPPQGASRAEAFF.

A remark on this clonotype: The junction shows a germline mismatch at one end, possibly a read error. The chain employs TRBV7-2 and TRBJ2-5; D might be TRBD1 or TRBD2, each matching 6 bases. Germline V gene data show CDR1 as SGHTA and CDR2 as FQGNSA. This CDR3 contains 15 residues. Here the CDR3 DNA reads TGCGCCAGCAGCCTCGAAAAGGGGGGACAAGAGACCCAGTACTTC. Translated: CASSLEKGGQETQYF.

Many counts were recorded for this clonotype. V gene TRBV11-2 combines with J gene TRBJ2-5, with a weak D call TRBD2 (6 bases). Germline values: CDR1 SGHAT, CDR2 FQNNGV. Trimming cost V 1 base and J 5 bases, with 17 bases left between them. This CDR3 spans 16 amino acids. For the CDR3, the DNA is TGTGCCAGCAGCTTAGTGCGGGGCGCTTCTTGGGAGACCCAGTACTTC. Translating gives CASSLVRGASWETQYF.

There are a few counts of this clonotype. This chain connects TRBV25-1 to TRBJ1-5; D gene ambiguous. Germline V gene lookup returns CDR1 MGHDK and CDR2 SYGVNS. CDR3 length equals 15 residues. V gave up 5 bases and J gave up 1 base, with 12 bases separating them. CDR3 in DNA: TGTGCCAGCAGTCCAGGTGTTATCAGCAATCAGCCCCAGCATTTT. Its translation is CASSPGVISNQPQHF.

This clonotype appeared many times. The V gene is TRBV25-1, the J gene TRBJ1-6, with 7 positions matching TRBD1. CDR1 and CDR2 (germline): MGHDK, SYGVNS. The CDR3 has 14 amino acids. V was pared by 6 bases and J by 7 bases, with 6 bases of the junction left unmatched. CDR3 protein: CASSSDRVNSPLHF. The CDR3 DNA reads as TGTGCCAGCAGCTCCGACAGGGTAAATTCACCCCTCCACTTT.

This chain connects TRBV9 to TRBJ2-7; 11 bases agree with TRBD1. V was pared by 5 bases and J by 3 bases, with 10 bases of the junction left unmatched. The CDR3 length is 16 residues. The V gene's germline CDR1 is SGDLS and CDR2 YYNGEE. This CDR3 is CASSEYGTGGHYEQYF. In nucleotides, the CDR3 is TGTGCCAGCAGTGAATACGGGACAGGGGGACACTACGAGCAGTACTTC.

The table lists this clonotype with a few counts. The genes are TRBV19 and TRBJ1-1, with TRBD1 matching 10 bases. Germline CDR1 and CDR2: LNHDA and SQIVND (reference sequence). CDR3 length: 14 residues. Trimming at V came to 3 bases and at J to 6 bases, leaving 4 bases not matched to a gene. In nucleotides, the CDR3 is TGTGCCAGTAGTATTGGGACAGGGGTTTCTGAAGCTTTCTTT. Its protein is CASSIGTGVSEAFF.

This clonotype showed up many times. This sequence joins TRBV20-1 and TRBJ2-7; 9 nucleotides agree with TRBD2. CDR3 size: 14 residues. From germline, CDR1 is DFQATT and CDR2 SNEGSKA (reference sequence). V was clipped by 5 bases and J by 3 bases; unmatched bases: 8. The DNA for the CDR3 is TGCAGTGCTCCCGGGCGGGAGGGTAGCTACGAGCAGTACTTC. It yields the protein CSAPGREGSYEQYF.

The chain uses TRBV20-1 and TRBJ2-7; 8 bases are a match to TRBD1. With 4 bases clipped from V and 4 bases from J, the junction kept 3 bases outside the gene matches. The CDR3 spans 12 residues. Germline assignment: CDR1 DFQATT and CDR2 SNEGSKA (reference sequence). CDR3 residues: CSAIQGEYEQYF. The CDR3, as DNA: TGCAGTGCTATACAGGGGGAGTACGAGCAGTACTTC.

V is TRBV25-1 and J is TRBJ2-7; unclear D gene. Per germline, CDR1 MGHDK and CDR2 SYGVNS. Trimming took off 5 bases at V and 0 bases at J, with 14 bases between the two ends. The CDR3 length is 15 residues. The CDR3 bases are TGTGCCAGCAGTTTTGCGGCGGTGCGCTCCTACGAGCAGTACTTC. It is translated as CASSFAAVRSYEQYF.

The chain recombines TRBV7-9 with TRBJ1-1, with D perhaps matching TRBD1 (6 bases). Germline V CDR1 and CDR2: SEHNR, FQNEAQ (reference sequence). This CDR3 spans 15 amino acids. Between the trimmed V and J ends, which lost 1 base and 6 bases, there was a span of 15 bases. CDR3 region: CASSLDGRTDAEAFF. CDR3 nucleotides: TGTGCCAGCAGCTTAGACGGGAGGACAGACGCTGAAGCTTTCTTT.

The sample holds one count of this clonotype. This chain joins TRBV7-9 and TRBJ1-2, with D unresolved. V was clipped by 6 bases and J by 5 bases, with 13 bases between them. The length of the CDR3 is 13 residues. The V gene's germline CDR1 is SEHNR and CDR2 FQNEAQ (reference sequence). CDR3 sequence (DNA): TGTGCCAGCAGTCCTCCGGACGGATATGGCTACACCTTC. It translates to CASSPPDGYGYTF.